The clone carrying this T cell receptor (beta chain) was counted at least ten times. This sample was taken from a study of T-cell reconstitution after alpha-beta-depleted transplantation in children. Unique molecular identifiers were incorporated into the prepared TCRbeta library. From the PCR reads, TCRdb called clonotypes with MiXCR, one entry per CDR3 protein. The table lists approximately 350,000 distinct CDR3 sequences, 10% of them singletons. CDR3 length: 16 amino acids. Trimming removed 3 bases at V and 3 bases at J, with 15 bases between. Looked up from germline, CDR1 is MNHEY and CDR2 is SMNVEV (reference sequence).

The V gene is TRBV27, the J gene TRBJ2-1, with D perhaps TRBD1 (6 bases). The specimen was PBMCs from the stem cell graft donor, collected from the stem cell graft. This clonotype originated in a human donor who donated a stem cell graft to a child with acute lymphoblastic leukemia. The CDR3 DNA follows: TGTGCCAGCAGTTTTAATTTTCAGGGGTACTACAATGAGCAGTTCTTC. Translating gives CASSFNFQGYYNEQFF.